This T cell receptor (beta chain) came from a study of blood T cell repertoires in COVID-19 (dated by TCRdb to the early 2020s). Turning to the overall study: Samples from collaborators originated in the United States, Italy and Spain and spanned both the acute and convalescent phases of COVID-19. The material from the prospective study consisted of cDNA or gDNA derived from T cells, B-cell-depleted T cells, or PBMCs. Subjects who had been exposed to COVID-19, were actively infected with it, or had recovered from it provided the deeply sampled blood TCRbeta repertoires that made up the dataset. The repertoires were released in a freely available public database intended as a resource for research on the immune response to SARS-CoV-2. The samples were drawn from two sources: the first 160 participants of the ongoing ImmuneRACE study, and 1,200 or so subjects contributed by 6 global collaborators. The sample metadata nearly always contained a de-identified subject ID, COVID-19 status, age in years and sex. Where available, HLA class I and class II types were obtained from metadata supplied by the sample provider rather than from assay-based typing.

Regarding this clone: No cognate antigen has been identified for it. Base-call qualities are not available, and no considerably larger clone is one nucleotide away.

Trimming at the junction amounts to 3 bases on V and 1 base on J, and the germline ends lie 7 bases apart. From cysteine to phenylalanine, the CDR3 is 13 amino acids long. Of all the DNA, just the CDR3 is kept, 39 bases in frame from base 1. From the germline V gene (reference sequence), CDR1 is DFQATT and CDR2 is SNEGSKA. The immunoSEQ Assay, a bias-controlled multiplex PCR, was used to amplify TCRbeta CDR3 regions from genomic DNA. As for the original processing: Within the assay, amplification of reference gene primers was used to estimate how many nucleated cells each sample contained. Sequence reads were collapsed and filtered to measure the absolute abundance of every unique TCRbeta CDR3 rearrangement. For each sample, productive Simpson clonality was calculated by taking the square root of Simpson's diversity index across productive rearrangements. The immuneACCESS repertoire file appears here via TCRdb, limited to in-frame rearrangements. These files lack a portion of the clones; in checked studies, under half of the deficit traces to unresolved V genes, and the cause of the others is not known. That table gives V, J and clone size, and the DNA gave D and trimming. The sample contains roughly 74,000 clones, around 88% of them found a single time. The ten biggest clones cover around 1.2% of the sample.

What the research found in general, with its limitations: Clinical and demographic metadata were provided uncurated, with the amount varying by source and participant.

In the prospective study, participants were roughly 18 to 100 years old, resided in 25 or so geographic areas of the United States, and were enrolled through a virtual design. In the prospective study, participants were assigned to cohorts based on the clinical history participants reported in a screening survey and a study questionnaire. Each participant in the prospective study had whole blood, serum and a nasopharyngeal or oropharyngeal swab collected by mobile phlebotomists. Participants in the prospective study had the option to provide additional blood draws and questionnaires over a 2-month period. Before DNA extraction, blood samples from the prospective study were shipped at room temperature or frozen.

The sequence came from a woman in her fifties or sixties with acute COVID-19. The chain is assembled from TRBV20-1 and TRBJ1-5, with the D segment identity uncertain. Material: PBMCs or T cells enriched from blood (not recorded which). The CDR3 region: CSASRRSNQPQHF. DNA sequence: TGCAGTGCTAGTCGGAGGAGCAATCAGCCCCAGCATTTT.